The TCR beta chain under discussion was sequenced for a study of blood T cell repertoires in COVID-19. The overall study: There were acute and convalescent COVID-19 samples, and they came from the United States, Italy and Spain. From T cells, B-cell-depleted T cells, or PBMCs came the material, which was cDNA or gDNA.

Original processing methods: Estimated nucleated cell counts came from reference gene primer amplification. Assay: immunoSEQ multiplex PCR; the TCRdb copy retains only in-frame clones and omits some. V, J and clone size derive from that table, while D and trimming were established from the DNA sequence. Seen here are 250,000 to 350,000 clones, about 89% observed once, and the top ten hold 6.5% to 9.5%. Germline CDR1 and CDR2: MDHEN and SYDVKM. The V end lost 8 bases, the J end lost 6 bases, and 10 bases lay between the germline ends. The CDR3 totals 11 residues. This chain uses TRBV28 with TRBJ1-2; no reliable D call. The sample was peripheral blood. The clonotype comes from a woman aged 50 to 60 who had recovered from COVID-19. CDR3 sequence reads: CASAGIDGYTF. CDR3 sequence (DNA): TGTGCCAGCGCGGGGATCGATGGCTACACCTTC.